Sequencing of this T cell receptor beta chain was carried out in a study of T-cell memory formation after mild COVID-19. Across the study: Most TCR clusters belonged to a single donor. General study points: CM and EM subsets held most contracting CD4+ clones; EMRA held CD8+ ones. A subset of responding clones appeared in pre-infection memory, suggesting cross-reactive memory joined. There was a balanced CD4/CD8 profile in clones contracting day 15 to 85, and later expanders leaned CD4+.

The CDR3 is 14 amino acids. V was trimmed by 2 bases and J by 4 bases, leaving 10 bases between them. CDR1 SGHNT and CDR2 YYREEE come from the germline V gene (reference sequence). The sample holds a few counts of this clonotype. The antigen is unknown. TCRdb reprocessed the 5' RACE reads via MiXCR and lists one record per CDR3 protein. The table records about 360,000 distinct CDR3 sequences, around 15% of them present only once. This TCR derives from a young man who had mild COVID-19 (a few samples of this study predate the infection). Cell type and time point are not known. Material for sequencing was PBMCs or a T cell subset sorted from them (not recorded which). The J gene is TRBJ1-3, the V gene TRBV5-4; D perhaps matches TRBD1 (5 bases). This CDR3 reads CASSLPGSGNTIYF. The CDR3 coding sequence is TGTGCCAGCAGCTTACCAGGGTCAGGAAACACCATATATTTT.